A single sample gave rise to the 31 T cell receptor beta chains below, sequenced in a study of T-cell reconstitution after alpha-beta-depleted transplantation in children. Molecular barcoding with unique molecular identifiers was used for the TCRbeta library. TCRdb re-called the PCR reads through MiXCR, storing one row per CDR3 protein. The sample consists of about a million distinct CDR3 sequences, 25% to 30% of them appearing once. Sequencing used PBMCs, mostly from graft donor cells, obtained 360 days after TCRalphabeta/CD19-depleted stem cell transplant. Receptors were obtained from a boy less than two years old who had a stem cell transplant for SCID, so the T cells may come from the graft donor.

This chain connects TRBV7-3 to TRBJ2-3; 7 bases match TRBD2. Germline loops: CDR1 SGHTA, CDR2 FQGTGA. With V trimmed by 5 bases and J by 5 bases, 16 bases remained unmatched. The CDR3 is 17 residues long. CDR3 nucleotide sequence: TGTGCCAGCAGCCCGACGGGGCTAGCGGCTCGAGGAGATACGCAGTATTTT. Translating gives CASSPTGLAARGDTQYF. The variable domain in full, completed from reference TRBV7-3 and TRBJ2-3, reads GAGVSQTPSNKVTEKGKYVELRCDPISGHTALYWYRQSLGQGPEFLIYFQGTGAADDSGLPNDRFFAVRPEGSVSTLKIQRTERGDSAVYLCASSPTGLAARGDTQYFGPGTRLTVL.

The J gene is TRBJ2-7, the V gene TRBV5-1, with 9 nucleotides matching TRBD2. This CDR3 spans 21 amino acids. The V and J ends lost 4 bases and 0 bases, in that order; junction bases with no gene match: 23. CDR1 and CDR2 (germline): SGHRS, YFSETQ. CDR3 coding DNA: TGCGCCAGCAGCCCCCGATGGTTTTTGGCGGGGGGGTCTCCGAGCTCCTACGAGCAGTACTTC. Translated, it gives CASSPRWFLAGGSPSSYEQYF.

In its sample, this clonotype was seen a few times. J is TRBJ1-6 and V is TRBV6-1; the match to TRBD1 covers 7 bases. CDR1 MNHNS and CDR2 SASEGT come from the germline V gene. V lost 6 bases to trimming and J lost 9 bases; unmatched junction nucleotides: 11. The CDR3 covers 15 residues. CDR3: CASSPQRQGSSPLHF. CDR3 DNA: TGTGCCAGCAGCCCCCAAAGACAGGGAAGTTCACCCCTCCACTTT.

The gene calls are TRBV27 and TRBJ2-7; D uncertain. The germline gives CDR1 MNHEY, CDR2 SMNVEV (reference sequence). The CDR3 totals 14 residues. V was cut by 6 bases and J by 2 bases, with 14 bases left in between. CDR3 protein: CASSPSQLPYEQYF. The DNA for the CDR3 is TGTGCCAGCAGCCCGTCCCAGCTACCCTACGAGCAGTACTTC.

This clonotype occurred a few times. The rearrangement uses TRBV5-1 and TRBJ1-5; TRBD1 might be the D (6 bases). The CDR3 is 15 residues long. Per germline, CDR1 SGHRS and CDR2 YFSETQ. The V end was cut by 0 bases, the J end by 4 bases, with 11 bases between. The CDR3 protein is CASSLVPGVNQPQHF. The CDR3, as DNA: TGCGCCAGCAGCTTGGTTCCAGGGGTAAATCAGCCCCAGCATTTT. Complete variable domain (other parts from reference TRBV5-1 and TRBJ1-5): KAGVTQTPRYLIKTRGQQVTLSCSPISGHRSVSWYQQTPGQGLQFLFEYFSETQRNKGNFPGRFSGRQFSNSRSEMNVSTLELGDSALYLCASSLVPGVNQPQHFGDGTRLSIL.

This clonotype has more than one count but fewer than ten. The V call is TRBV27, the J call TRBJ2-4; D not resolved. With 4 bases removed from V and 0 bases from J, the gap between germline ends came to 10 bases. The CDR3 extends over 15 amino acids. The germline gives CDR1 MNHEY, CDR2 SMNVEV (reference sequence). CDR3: CASSWFPPAKNIQYF. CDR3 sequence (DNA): TGTGCCAGCAGTTGGTTTCCTCCAGCCAAAAACATTCAGTACTTC.

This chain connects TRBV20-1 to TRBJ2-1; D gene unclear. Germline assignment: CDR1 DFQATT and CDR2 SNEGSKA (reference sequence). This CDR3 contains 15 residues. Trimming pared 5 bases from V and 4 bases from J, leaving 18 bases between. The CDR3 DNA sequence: TGCAGTGCTCCATATATGGGGAAGGAGTACAATGAGCAGTTCTTC. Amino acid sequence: CSAPYMGKEYNEQFF.

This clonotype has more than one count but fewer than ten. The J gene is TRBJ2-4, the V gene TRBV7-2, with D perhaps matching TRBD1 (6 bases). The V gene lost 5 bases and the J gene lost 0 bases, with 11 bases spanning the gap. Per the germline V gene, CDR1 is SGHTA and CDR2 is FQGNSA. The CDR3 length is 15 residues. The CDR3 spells CASSGPGVAKNIQYF. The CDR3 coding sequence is TGTGCCAGCAGCGGACCAGGGGTAGCCAAAAACATTCAGTACTTC.

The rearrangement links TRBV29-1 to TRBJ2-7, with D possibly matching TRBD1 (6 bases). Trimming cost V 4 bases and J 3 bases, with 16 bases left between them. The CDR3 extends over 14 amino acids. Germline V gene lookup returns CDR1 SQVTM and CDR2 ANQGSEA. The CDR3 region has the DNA TGCAGCGTTGGGCCGGGACATCCTAACTACGAGCAGTACTTC. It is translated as CSVGPGHPNYEQYF.

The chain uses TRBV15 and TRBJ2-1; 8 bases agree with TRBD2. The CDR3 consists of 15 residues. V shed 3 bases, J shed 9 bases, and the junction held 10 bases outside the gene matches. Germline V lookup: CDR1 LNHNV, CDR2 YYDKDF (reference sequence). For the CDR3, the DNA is TGTGCCACCAGCAGTTTGCCGGGGGGGCCGGGTGAGCAGTTCTTC. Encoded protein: CATSSLPGGPGEQFF.

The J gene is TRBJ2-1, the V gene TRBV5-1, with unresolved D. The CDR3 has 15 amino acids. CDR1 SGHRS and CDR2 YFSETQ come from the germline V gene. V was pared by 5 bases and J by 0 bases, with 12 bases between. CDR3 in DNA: TGCGCCAGCAGTTTCGGATTGGTCTCCTACAATGAGCAGTTCTTC. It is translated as CASSFGLVSYNEQFF.

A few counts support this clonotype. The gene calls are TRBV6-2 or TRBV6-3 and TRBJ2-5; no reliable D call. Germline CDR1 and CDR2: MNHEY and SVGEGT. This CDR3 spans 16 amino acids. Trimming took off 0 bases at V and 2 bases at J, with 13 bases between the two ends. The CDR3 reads CASSYSMDPYQETQYF. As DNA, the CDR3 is TGTGCCAGCAGTTACTCGATGGATCCTTATCAAGAGACCCAGTACTTC.

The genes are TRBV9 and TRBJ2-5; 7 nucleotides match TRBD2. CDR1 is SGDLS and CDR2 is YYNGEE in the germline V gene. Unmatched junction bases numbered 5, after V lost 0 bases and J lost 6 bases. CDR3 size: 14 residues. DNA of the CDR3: TGTGCCAGCAGCGTAGACGGGGGAGGGAAGACCCAGTACTTC. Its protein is CASSVDGGGKTQYF.

The CDR3 sequence: CASSPFDRDENTEAFF. The CDR3 coding sequence is TGTGCCAGCAGCCCATTCGACAGGGATGAGAACACTGAAGCTTTCTTT. The chain couples TRBV5-6 to TRBJ1-1; 7 nucleotides line up with TRBD1. The CDR3 totals 16 residues. CDR1 is SGHDT, CDR2 YYEEEE, per germline. V lost 4 bases, J lost 1 base, and 10 bases stayed unmatched.

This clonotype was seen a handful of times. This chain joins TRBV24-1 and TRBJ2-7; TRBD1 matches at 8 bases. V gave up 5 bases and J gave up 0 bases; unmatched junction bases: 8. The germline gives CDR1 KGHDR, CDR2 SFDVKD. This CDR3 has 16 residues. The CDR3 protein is CATSAPGQASSYEQYF. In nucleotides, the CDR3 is TGTGCCACCAGTGCCCCGGGACAGGCGAGCTCCTACGAGCAGTACTTC.

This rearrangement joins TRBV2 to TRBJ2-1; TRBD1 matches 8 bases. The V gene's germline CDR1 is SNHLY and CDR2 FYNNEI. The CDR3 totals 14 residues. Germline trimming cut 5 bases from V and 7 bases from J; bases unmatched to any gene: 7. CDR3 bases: TGTGCCAGCAGTTCGGACAGGGCAAGAAATGAGCAGTTCTTC. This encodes CASSSDRARNEQFF.

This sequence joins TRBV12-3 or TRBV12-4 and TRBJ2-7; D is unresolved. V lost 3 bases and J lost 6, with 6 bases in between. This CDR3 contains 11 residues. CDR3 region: CASSFSIEQYF. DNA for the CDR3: TGTGCCAGCAGTTTCTCGATCGAGCAGTACTTC.

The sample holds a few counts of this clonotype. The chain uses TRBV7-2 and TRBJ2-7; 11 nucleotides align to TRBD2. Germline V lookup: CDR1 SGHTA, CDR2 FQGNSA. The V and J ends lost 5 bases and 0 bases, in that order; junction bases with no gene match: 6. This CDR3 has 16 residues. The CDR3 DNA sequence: TGTGCCAGCAGCCCGATAGCGGGGGGGGACTCCTACGAGCAGTACTTC. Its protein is CASSPIAGGDSYEQYF.

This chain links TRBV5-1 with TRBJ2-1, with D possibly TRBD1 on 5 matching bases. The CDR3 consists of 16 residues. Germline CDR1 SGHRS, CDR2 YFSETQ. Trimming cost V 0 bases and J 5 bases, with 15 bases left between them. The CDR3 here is CASSLVGAGLDNEQFF. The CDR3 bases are TGCGCCAGCAGCTTGGTAGGGGCAGGCCTGGACAATGAGCAGTTCTTC.

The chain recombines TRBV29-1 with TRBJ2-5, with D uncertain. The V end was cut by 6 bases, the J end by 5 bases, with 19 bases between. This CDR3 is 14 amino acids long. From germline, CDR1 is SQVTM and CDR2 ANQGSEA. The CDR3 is CSVAQDHFLETQYF. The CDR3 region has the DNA TGCAGCGTCGCGCAGGACCATTTTTTGGAGACCCAGTACTTC.

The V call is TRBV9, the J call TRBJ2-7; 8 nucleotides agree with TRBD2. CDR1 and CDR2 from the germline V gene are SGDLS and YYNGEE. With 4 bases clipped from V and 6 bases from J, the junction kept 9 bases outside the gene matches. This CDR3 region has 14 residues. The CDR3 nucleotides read TGTGCCAGCAGCCCCCGGGGGGGCCCGGTCGAGCAGTACTTC. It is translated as CASSPRGGPVEQYF.

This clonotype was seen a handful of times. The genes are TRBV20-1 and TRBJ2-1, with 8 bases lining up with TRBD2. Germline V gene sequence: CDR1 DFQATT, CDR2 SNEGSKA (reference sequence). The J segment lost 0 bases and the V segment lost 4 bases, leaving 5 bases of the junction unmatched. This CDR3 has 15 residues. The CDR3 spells CSATGGGHSYNEQFF. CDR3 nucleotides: TGCAGTGCTACGGGGGGGGGCCACTCCTACAATGAGCAGTTCTTC.

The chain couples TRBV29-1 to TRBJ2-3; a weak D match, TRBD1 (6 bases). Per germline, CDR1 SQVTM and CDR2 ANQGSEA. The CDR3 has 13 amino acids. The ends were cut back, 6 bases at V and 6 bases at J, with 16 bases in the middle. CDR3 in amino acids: CSVSDRPGDTQYF. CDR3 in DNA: TGCAGCGTGTCGGACAGACCGGGGGATACGCAGTATTTT.

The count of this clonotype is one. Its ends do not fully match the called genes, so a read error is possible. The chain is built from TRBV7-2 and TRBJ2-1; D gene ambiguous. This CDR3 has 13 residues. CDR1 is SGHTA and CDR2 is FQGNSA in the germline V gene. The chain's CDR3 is CASSLTRNNKQFF. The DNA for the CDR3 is TGTGCCAGCAGCTTAACCCGGAACAATAAGCAGTTCTTC.

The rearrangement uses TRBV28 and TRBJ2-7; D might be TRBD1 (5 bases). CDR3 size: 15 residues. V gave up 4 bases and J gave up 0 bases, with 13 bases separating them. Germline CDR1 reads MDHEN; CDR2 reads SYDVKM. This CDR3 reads CASSSLSGHSYEQYF. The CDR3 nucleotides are TGTGCCAGCAGTTCCCTTTCCGGACACTCCTACGAGCAGTACTTC.

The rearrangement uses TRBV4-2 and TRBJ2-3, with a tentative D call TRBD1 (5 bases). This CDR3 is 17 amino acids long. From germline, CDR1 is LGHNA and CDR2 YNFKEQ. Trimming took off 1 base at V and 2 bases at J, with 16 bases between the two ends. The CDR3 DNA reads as TGTGCCAGCAGCCAAGTTCCTTGGGGCGCCCCCACAGATACGCAGTATTTT. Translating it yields CASSQVPWGAPTDTQYF.

The CDR3 region is CASSGINRIETQYF. CDR3 nucleotide sequence: TGTGCCAGCAGTGGAATAAACAGGATCGAGACCCAGTACTTC. The chain employs TRBV2 and TRBJ2-5, with a weak D call TRBD1 (5 bases). CDR1 SNHLY and CDR2 FYNNEI come from the germline V gene. Trimming stripped 4 bases from V and 5 bases from J, with 14 bases between. This CDR3 region has 14 residues. Looking up the rest from reference TRBV2 and TRBJ2-5 gives the full variable domain: EPEVTQTPSHQVTQMGQEVILRCVPISNHLYFYWYRQILGQKVEFLVSFYNNEISEKSEIFDDQFSVERPDGSNFTLKIRSTKLEDSAMYFCASSGINRIETQYFGPGTRLLVL.

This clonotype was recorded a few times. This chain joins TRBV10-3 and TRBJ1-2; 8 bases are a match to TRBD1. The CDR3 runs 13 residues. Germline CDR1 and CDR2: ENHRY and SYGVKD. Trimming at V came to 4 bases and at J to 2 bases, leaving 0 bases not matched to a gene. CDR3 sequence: CAISGTGNYGYTF. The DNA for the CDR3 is TGTGCCATCAGTGGGACAGGGAACTATGGCTACACCTTC.

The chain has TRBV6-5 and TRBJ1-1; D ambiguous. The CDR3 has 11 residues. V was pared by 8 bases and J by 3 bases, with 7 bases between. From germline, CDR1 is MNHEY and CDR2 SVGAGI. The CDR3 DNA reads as TGTGCCAGCGTACGAGACACTGAAGCTTTCTTT. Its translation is CASVRDTEAFF.

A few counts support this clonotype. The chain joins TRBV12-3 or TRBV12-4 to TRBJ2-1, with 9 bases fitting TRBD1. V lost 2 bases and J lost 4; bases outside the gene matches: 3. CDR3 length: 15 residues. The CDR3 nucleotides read TGTGCCAGCAGTTTATGGGACAGGGTATACAATGAGCAGTTCTTC. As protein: CASSLWDRVYNEQFF.

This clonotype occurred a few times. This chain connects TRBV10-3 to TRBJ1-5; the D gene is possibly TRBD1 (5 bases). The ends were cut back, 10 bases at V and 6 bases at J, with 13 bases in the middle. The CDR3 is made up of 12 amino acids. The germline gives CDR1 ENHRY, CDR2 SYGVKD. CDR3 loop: CATQGSGQPQHF. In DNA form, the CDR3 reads TGTGCCACCCAGGGTTCGGGTCAGCCCCAGCATTTT.